This entry features one TCR beta chain sequence. The data originate from a study of blood T cell repertoires in COVID-19. V lost 4 bases to trimming and J lost 9 bases; unmatched junction nucleotides: 3. Germline V gene sequence: CDR1 LGHDT, CDR2 YNNKEL (reference sequence). The CDR3 totals 14 residues. Some clones are missing from TCRdb's copy, which holds only in-frame ones; the method was immunoSEQ multiplex PCR. The data show some 520,000 clones, about 88% seen once. The chain employs TRBV3-1 (or the pseudogene TRBV3-2) and TRBJ2-1; TRBD2 agrees at 13 bases. The specimen was peripheral blood. The receptor was isolated from a man in his late teens or twenties with COVID-19, enrolled during active disease. This CDR3 reads CASSRLAGGGEQFF. CDR3 DNA sequence: TGTGCCAGCAGCCGACTAGCGGGGGGCGGTGAGCAGTTCTTC.